This T cell receptor beta chain came from a study of blood T cell repertoires in COVID-19. Background on the study: Sources were T cells, B-cell-depleted T cells, or PBMCs; the material itself was cDNA or gDNA.

This clone was seen only once. Sequenced by immunoSEQ multiplex PCR; TCRdb stores in-frame clones only, minus some. The data show fewer than 110,000 clones, with 91% seen just once and 15% to 20% held by the top ten. This TCR derives from a man between 50 and 59 years old with acute or convalescent COVID-19. Sequenced sample: peripheral blood.

CDR3: CASSDTGTGGARYGYTF. In nucleotides, the CDR3 is TGTGCCAGCAGCGATACCGGGACAGGGGGCGCTCGCTATGGCTACACCTTC. The chain combines TRBV7-9 with TRBJ1-2, with 12 bases matching TRBD1. Germline V CDR1 and CDR2: SEHNR, FQNEAQ (reference sequence). With 5 bases clipped from V and 4 bases from J, the junction kept 11 bases outside the gene matches. This CDR3 comprises 17 residues.